These T cell receptor beta chains were read from a single sample in a study of regulatory dendritic cells for organ transplantation. Only in-frame clones appear in the TCRdb table, and some are missing; sequencing was by immunoSEQ multiplex PCR. The data hold fewer than 25,000 clones, with 74% observed a single time. Sequencing was done on a sample of memory CD4+ T cells from blood. These receptors originate from a human donor in good health. Each CDR3 is given without its conserved first and last residue. Fields, in order: V gene, J gene, CDR3 protein.

TRBV7-8	TRBJ2-7	ASSLARRHYEQY
TRBV7-9	TRBJ1-4	ASSLTGYEKLF
TRBV6-1	TRBJ2-5	ASSEARTGGETQY
TRBV6-5	TRBJ2-2	ASSPRTGTGELF
TRBV4-1	TRBJ1-2	ASSNTPGQVDYGYT
TRBV9	TRBJ2-5	ASSVVTGETQY
TRBV29-1	TRBJ1-2	SVALSSDYGYT
TRBV6-5	TRBJ1-2	ASSPGQVNYGYT
TRBV6-1	TRBJ2-2	ASSEQGLAGSGELF
TRBV2	TRBJ1-3	ASSDGQGTGNTIY
TRBV6-1	TRBJ2-3	ASSDVAGGLTDTQY
TRBV5-5	TRBJ1-5	ASSLGVAAINQPQH
TRBV5-1	TRBJ2-6	ASSFSPGVEGANVLT
TRBV19	TRBJ2-6	ASSITGSGANVLT
TRBV6-6	TRBJ1-5	ASSYSTGGNQPQH
TRBV6-6	TRBJ2-3	ASRGTLLDTQY
TRBV6-5	TRBJ2-2	ASSYVQANTGELF
TRBV20-1	TRBJ1-2	SARSGVGYT
TRBV5-1	TRBJ1-1	ASSLNPGTGTTEAF
TRBV27	TRBJ2-4	ASSPGTGIKVQY
TRBV2	TRBJ2-7	ASSLDGGEQY
TRBV19	TRBJ1-1	ASSTGQGMRRSEAF
TRBV2	TRBJ2-7	ASRFDRGPSYEQY
TRBV7-6	TRBJ2-7	ASSLQGIDYEQY
TRBV5-4	TRBJ2-3	ASSMTSGSTDTQY
TRBV27	TRBJ1-3	ASSLRGAGNTIY
TRBV2	TRBJ2-3	ASNRRGGAQWGDTQY
TRBV11-2	TRBJ2-3	ASSPGTGGTDTQY
TRBV2	TRBJ1-6	ASSELTGGASSPLH
TRBV7-2	TRBJ2-3	ASSSLGGGAPDTQY
TRBV16	TRBJ1-5	ASSQSGQGNQPQH
TRBV6-5	TRBJ1-6	ASMAVHGNSPLH
TRBV5-1	TRBJ2-5	ASSSFRTGKEETQY
TRBV14	TRBJ1-1	ASSQAGNTEAF
TRBV9	TRBJ2-7	ASSVNRDSSYEQY
TRBV5-1	TRBJ2-1	ASSLATGGSYNEQF
TRBV10-3	TRBJ2-1	AISVGTVLGVQREDEQF
TRBV6-1	TRBJ1-3	ASRGTAGNTIY
TRBV9	TRBJ2-5	ASSLMTGETQY
TRBV5-1	TRBJ2-6	ASSASSQGSGANVLT
TRBV6-5	TRBJ2-2	ASSYRTAVNTGELF
TRBV5-6	TRBJ2-5	ASSSSGTIETQY
TRBV6-4	TRBJ2-3	ASTPEAGSTDTQY
TRBV6-5	TRBJ2-1	ASSYYRAGVGNEQF
TRBV5-6	TRBJ2-1	ASSLTSGGAYNEQF
TRBV9	TRBJ2-1	ASSRGLADSYNEQF
TRBV19	TRBJ1-3	ASSPFSSGNTIY
TRBV29-1	TRBJ1-1	SSGQGDSRGAF